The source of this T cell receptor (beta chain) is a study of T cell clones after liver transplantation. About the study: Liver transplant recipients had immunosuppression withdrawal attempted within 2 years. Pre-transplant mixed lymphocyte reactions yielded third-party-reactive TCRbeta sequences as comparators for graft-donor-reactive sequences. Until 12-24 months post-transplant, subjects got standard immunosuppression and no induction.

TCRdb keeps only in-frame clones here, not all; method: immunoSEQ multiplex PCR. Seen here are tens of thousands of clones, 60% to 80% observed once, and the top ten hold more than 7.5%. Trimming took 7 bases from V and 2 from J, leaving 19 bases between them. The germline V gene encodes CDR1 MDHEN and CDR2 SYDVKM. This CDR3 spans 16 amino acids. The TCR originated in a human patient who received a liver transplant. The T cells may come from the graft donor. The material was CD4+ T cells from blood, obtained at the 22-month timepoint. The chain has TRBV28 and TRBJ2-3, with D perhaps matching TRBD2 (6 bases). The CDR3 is CASNTREGGATDTQYF. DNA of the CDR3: TGTGCCAGCAACACCCGCGAGGGAGGAGCCACAGATACGCAGTATTTT.